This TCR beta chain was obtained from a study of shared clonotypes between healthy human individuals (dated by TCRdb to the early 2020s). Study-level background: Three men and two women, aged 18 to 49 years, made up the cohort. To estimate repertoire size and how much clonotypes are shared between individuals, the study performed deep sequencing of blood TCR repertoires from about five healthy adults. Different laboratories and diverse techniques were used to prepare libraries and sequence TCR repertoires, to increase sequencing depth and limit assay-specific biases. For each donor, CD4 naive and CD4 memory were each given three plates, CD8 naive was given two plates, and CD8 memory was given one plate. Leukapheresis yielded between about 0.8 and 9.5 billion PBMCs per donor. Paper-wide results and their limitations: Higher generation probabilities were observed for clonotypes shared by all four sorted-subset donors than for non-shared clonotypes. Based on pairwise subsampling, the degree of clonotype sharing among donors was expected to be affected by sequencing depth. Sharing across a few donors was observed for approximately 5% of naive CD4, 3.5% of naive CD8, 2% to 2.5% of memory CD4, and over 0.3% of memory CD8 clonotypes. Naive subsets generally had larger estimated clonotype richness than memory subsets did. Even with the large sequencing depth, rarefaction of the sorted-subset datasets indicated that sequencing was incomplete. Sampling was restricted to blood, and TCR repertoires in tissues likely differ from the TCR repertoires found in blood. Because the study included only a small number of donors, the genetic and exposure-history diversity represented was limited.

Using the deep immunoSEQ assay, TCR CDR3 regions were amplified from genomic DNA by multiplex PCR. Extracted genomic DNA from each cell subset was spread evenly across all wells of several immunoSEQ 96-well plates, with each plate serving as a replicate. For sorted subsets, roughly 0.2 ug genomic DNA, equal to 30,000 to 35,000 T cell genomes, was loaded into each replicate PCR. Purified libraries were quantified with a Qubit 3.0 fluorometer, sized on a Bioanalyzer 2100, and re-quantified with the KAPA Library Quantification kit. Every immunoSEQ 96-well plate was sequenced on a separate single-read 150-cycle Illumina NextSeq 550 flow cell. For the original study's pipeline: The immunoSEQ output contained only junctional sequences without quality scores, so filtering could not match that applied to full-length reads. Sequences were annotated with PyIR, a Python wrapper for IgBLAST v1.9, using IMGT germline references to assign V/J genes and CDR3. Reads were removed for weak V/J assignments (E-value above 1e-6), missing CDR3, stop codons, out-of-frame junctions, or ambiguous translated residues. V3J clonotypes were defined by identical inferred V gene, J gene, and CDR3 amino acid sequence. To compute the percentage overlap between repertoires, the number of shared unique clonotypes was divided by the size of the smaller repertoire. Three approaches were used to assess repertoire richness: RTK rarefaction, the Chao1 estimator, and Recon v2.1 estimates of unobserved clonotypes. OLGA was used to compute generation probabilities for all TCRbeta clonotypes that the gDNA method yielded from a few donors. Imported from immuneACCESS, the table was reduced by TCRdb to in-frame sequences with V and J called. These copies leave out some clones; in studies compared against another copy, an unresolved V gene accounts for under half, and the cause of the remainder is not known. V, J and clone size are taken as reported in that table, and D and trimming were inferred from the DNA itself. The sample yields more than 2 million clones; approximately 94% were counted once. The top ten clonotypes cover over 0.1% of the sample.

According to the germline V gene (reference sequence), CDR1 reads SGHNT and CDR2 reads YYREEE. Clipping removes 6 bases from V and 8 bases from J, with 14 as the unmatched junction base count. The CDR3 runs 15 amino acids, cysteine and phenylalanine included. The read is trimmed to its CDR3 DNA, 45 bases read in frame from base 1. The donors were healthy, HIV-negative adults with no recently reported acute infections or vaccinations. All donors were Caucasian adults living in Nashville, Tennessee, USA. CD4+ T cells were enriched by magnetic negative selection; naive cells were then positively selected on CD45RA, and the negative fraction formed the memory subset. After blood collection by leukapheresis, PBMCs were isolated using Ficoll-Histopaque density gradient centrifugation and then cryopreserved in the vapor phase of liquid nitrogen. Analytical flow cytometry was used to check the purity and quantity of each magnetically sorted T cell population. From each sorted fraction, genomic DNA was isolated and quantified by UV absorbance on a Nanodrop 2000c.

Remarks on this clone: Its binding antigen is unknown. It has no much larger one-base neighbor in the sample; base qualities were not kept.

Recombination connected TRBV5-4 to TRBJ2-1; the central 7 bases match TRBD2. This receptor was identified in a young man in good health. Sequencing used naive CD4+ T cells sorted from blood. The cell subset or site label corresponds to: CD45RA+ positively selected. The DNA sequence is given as TGTGCCAGCATCCCCAGCGGCGGGAGAGGCCATGAGCAGTTCTTC. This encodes CASIPSGGRGHEQFF. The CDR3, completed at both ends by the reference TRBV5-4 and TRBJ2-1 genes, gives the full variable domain ETGVTQSPTHLIKTRGQQVTLRCSSQSGHNTVSWYQQALGQGPQFIFQYYREEENGRGNFPPRFSGLQFPNYSSELNVNALELDDSALYLCASIPSGGRGHEQFFGPGTRLTVL.